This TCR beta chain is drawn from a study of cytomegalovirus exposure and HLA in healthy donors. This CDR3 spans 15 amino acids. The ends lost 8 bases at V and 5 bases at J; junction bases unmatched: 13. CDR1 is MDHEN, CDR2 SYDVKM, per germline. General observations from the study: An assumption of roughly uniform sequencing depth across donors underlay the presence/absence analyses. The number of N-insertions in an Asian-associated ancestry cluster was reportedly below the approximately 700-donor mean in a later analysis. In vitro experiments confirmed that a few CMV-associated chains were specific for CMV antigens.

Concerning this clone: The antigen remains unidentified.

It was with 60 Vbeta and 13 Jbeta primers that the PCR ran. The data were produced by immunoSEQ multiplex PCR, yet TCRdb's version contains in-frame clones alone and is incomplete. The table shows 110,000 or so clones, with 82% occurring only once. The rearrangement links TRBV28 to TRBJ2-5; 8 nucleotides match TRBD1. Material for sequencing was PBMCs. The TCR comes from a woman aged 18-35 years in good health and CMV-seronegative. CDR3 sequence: CASGMTGAAGETQYF. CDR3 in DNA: TGTGCCAGCGGAATGACAGGGGCCGCCGGGGAGACCCAGTACTTC.